This T cell receptor beta chain was captured by sequencing in a study of cytomegalovirus exposure and HLA in healthy donors. The PCR ran on 60 Vbeta and 13 Jbeta primers. Produced via immunoSEQ multiplex PCR; TCRdb's table is partial and in-frame only. Of roughly 220,000 clones listed, 75% are singletons. Germline values: CDR1 SGHAT, CDR2 FQNNGV. This CDR3 is built from 14 residues. With 6 bases removed from V and 1 base from J, the gap between germline ends came to 12 bases. Details on this clone: Its antigen is not identified.

Study results and caveats: Previous analysis showed most TCR beta V segments were productive about 90% or about 30% of the time. At a 0.05 false discovery rate, a later analysis found 18,000 or so TCR beta sequences to be associated with HLA alleles.

Sequencing was done on a sample of PBMCs. The TCR was taken from a young woman in good health and CMV-seronegative. J is TRBJ1-1 and V is TRBV11-2; maybe TRBD1 (5 bases). The CDR3 sequence: CASRFSGWNTEAFF. The CDR3 region has the DNA TGTGCCAGCAGGTTCTCAGGGTGGAACACTGAAGCTTTCTTT.